This T cell receptor (beta chain) emerged from a study of blood T cell repertoires in COVID-19. Germline V gene data show CDR1 as MNHEY and CDR2 as SVGAGI. This CDR3 spans 15 amino acids. V was pared by 1 base and J by 3 bases, with 12 bases between. Profiling relied on immunoSEQ multiplex PCR, and the TCRdb table lists in-frame clones only, not all of them. The table lists fewer than 250,000 clones, 88% of them singletons. The specimen sequenced was peripheral blood. This chain joins TRBV6-5 and TRBJ1-2; D might be TRBD1 (5 bases). This receptor was identified in a woman aged 55-75 years with acute or convalescent COVID-19. The CDR3, as DNA: TGTGCCAGCAGTTACTTCGGGCAGGGATACTATGGCTACACCTTC. Residues: CASSYFGQGYYGYTF.